This T cell receptor (beta chain) was identified in a study of identical twins. Findings of the study overall: Zero-insertion analyses might be partly confounded by invariant T cells like MAIT and iNKT. Twins shared beta out-of-frame sequences in excess, but this excess was weaker.

The germline V gene encodes CDR1 SGHVS and CDR2 FQNEAQ. This CDR3 is built from 16 residues. The V gene end was trimmed by 5 bases and the J gene end by 5 bases; junction bases not matched to a gene: 9. About this clonotype itself: Its target is not known.

cDNA molecules carried unique molecular identifiers, and template switching added a universal primer site. TCRdb itself ran the 5' RACE reads through MiXCR, one entry per CDR3 protein. This table has about 530,000 distinct CDR3 sequences, 20% to 25% appearing once. Separately, the same data were catalogued under a study of yellow fever vaccine responses in identical twins. That report adds: Twins reportedly had a vaccine T cell response that seemed partly convergent, partly personalized.

The V call is TRBV7-8, the J call TRBJ2-2; TRBD1 matches at 9 bases. Sequencing was done on a sample of CD4+ T cells sorted from blood. This clonotype originated in a woman under 30 in good health. CDR3 residues: CASSQGDRVITGELFF. The CDR3 DNA reads TGTGCCAGCAGCCAGGGGGACAGGGTAATAACCGGGGAGCTGTTTTTT.